The T cell receptor beta chain described here comes from a study of T cell responses to AZD1222 COVID-19 vaccine. The table came from immunoSEQ multiplex PCR; TCRdb's copy has only in-frame clones and leaves some out. The sample records more than 45,000 clones, around 84% being singletons. Unmatched junction bases numbered 6, after V lost 5 bases and J lost 5 bases. Germline V gene lookup returns CDR1 SNHLY and CDR2 FYNNEI. The CDR3 consists of 13 residues. The chain links TRBV2 to TRBJ2-7; 7 bases align to TRBD1. This receptor was identified in an adult in good health. The starting material was peripheral blood, obtained on day 0 of AZD1222 vaccination. The CDR3 region is CASSTTGAHEQYF. In DNA form, the CDR3 reads TGTGCCAGCAGTACTACAGGGGCCCACGAGCAGTACTTC.